This entry features one TCR beta chain sequence. Its antigen is undetermined. These data originate in a study of blood T cells in healthy people across ages. Findings of the study overall: The long-lived group displayed more naive CD4+ cells, plus higher diversity, than the aged donors did.

V lost 6 bases and J lost 4, with 18 bases in between. The CDR3 spans 15 residues. A second about 7 to 12 cycle PCR used barcoded and J-beta primers. TCRdb reprocessed the 5' RACE reads via MiXCR and lists one record per CDR3 protein. The table includes around 1,900,000 distinct CDR3 sequences, around 40% detected once. Sequenced input: blood. The receptor comes from a human donor in good health. The J gene is TRBJ1-1, the V gene TRBV12-3 or TRBV12-4; no reliable D call. The CDR3 spells CASSQINPVGTEAFF. For the CDR3, the DNA is TGTGCCAGCAGCCAAATCAATCCGGTCGGCACTGAAGCTTTCTTT.